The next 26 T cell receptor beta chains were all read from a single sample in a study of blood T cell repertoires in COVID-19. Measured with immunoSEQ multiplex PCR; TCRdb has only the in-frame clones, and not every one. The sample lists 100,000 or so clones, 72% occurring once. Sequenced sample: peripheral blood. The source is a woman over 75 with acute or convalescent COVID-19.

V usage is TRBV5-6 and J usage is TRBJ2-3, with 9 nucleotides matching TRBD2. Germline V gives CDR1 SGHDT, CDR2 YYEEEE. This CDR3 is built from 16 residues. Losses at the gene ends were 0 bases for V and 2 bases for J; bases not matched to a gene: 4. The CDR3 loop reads CASSLEAGGLTDTQYF. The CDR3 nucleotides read TGTGCCAGCAGCTTGGAAGCGGGGGGACTCACAGATACGCAGTATTTT.

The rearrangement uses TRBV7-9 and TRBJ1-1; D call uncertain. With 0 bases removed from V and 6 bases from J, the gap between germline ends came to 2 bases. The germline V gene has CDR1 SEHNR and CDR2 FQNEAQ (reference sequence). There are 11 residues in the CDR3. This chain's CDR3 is CASSLASEAFF. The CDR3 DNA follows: TGTGCCAGCAGCTTAGCCTCTGAAGCTTTCTTT.

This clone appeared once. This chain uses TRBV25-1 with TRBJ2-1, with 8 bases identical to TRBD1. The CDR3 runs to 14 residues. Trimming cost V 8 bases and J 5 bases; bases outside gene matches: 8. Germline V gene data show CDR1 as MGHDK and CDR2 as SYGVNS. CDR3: CASGDRTFNNEQFF. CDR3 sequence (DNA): TGTGCCAGCGGGGACAGGACTTTTAACAATGAGCAGTTCTTC.

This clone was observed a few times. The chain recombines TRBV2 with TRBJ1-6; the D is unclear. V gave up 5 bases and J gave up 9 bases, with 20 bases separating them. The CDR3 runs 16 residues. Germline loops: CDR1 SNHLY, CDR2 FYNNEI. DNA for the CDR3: TGTGCCAGCAGTCCCCAAATAATCTCTTCAGGTTCACCCCTCCACTTT. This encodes CASSPQIISSGSPLHF.

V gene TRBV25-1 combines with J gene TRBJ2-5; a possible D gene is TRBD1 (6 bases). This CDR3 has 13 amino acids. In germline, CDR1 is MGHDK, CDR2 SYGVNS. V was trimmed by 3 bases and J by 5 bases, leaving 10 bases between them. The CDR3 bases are TGTGCCAGCAGTGAGGGGGCCGGGGAGACCCAGTACTTC. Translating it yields CASSEGAGETQYF.

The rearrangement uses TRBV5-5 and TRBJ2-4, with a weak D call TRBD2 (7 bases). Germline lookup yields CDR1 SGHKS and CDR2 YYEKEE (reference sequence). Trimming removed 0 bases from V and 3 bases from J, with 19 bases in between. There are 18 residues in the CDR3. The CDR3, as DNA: TGTGCCAGCAGCTTGGAGGATAGGGGGGGATTGGTCAAAAACATTCAGTACTTC. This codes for CASSLEDRGGLVKNIQYF.

The CDR3 DNA sequence: TGTGCCATCAGTGACCCACGGGAGGAAGGAGGACCAGAAGCTTTCTTT. This codes for CAISDPREEGGPEAFF. The chain joins TRBV10-3 to TRBJ1-1; no clear D. Germline V gene data show CDR1 as ENHRY and CDR2 as SYGVKD. V lost 3 bases and J lost 8, with 22 bases in between. CDR3 length: 16 residues.

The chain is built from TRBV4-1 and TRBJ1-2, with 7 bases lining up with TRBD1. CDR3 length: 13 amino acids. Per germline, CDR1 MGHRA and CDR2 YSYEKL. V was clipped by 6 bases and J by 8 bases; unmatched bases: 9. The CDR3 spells CASSRDRLGGYTF. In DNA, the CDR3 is TGCGCCAGCAGTCGGGACAGACTAGGGGGCTACACCTTC.

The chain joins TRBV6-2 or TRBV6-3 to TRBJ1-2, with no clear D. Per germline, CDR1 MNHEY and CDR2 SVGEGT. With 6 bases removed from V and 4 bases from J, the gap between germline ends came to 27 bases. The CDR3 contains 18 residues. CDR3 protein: CASSGRQVEVLYTYGYTF. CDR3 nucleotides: TGTGCCAGCAGCGGTAGGCAGGTAGAAGTTCTCTACACCTATGGCTACACCTTC.

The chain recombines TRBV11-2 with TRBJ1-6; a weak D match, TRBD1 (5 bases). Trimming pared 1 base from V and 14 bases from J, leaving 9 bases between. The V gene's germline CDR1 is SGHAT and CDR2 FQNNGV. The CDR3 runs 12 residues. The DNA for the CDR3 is TGTGCCAGCAGCTTAGTGGCGGGGGCCCTCCACTTT. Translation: CASSLVAGALHF.

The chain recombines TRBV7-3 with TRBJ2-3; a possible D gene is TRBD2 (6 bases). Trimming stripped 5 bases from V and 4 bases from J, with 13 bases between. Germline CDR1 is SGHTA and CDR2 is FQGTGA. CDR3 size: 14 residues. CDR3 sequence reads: CASSQGTGADTQYF. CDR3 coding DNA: TGTGCCAGCAGCCAAGGAACGGGGGCAGATACGCAGTATTTT.

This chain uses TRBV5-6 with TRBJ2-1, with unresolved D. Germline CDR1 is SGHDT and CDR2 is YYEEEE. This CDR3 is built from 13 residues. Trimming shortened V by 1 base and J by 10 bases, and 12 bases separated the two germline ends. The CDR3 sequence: CASSLSPASEQFF. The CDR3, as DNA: TGTGCCAGCAGCTTGAGCCCAGCGTCAGAGCAGTTCTTC.

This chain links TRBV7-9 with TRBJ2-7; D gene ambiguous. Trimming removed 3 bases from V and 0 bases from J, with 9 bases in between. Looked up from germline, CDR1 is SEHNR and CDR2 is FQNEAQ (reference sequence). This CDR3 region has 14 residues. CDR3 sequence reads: CASSFPQISYEQYF. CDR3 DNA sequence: TGTGCCAGCAGCTTCCCACAGATCTCCTACGAGCAGTACTTC. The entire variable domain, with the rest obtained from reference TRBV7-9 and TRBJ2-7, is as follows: DTGVSQNPRHKITKRGQNVTFRCDPISEHNRLYWYRQTLGQGPEFLTYFQNEAQLEKSRLLSDRFSAERPKGSFSTLEIQRTEQGDSAMYLCASSFPQISYEQYFGPGTRLTVT.

The CDR3 DNA is TGTGCCAGCAGTGAATGGGGGACAGGGAACGGAAACATTCAGTACTTC. The encoded protein is CASSEWGTGNGNIQYF. The chain employs TRBV6-1 and TRBJ2-4; TRBD1 agrees at 9 bases. Germline V gene lookup returns CDR1 MNHNS and CDR2 SASEGT. V lost 2 bases, J lost 6 bases, and 8 bases stayed unmatched. The CDR3 covers 16 residues.

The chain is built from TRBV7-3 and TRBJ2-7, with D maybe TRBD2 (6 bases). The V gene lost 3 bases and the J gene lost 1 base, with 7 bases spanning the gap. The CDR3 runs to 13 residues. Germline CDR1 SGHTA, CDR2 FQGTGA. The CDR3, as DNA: TGTGCCAGCAGCTTTAGCGGTTCCTACGAGCAGTACTTC. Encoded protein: CASSFSGSYEQYF.

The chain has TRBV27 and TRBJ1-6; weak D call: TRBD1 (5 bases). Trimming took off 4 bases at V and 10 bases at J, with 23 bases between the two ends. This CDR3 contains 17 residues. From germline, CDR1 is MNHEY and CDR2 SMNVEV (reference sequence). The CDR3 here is CASSSLQARATRSPLHF. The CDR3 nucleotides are TGTGCCAGCAGTTCCTTACAAGCCAGGGCGACTCGATCACCCCTCCACTTT.

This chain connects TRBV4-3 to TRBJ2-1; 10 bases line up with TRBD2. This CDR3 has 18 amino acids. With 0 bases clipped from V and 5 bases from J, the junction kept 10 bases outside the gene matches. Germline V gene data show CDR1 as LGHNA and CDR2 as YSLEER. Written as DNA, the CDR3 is TGCGCCAGCAGCCAAGATAGAGGGAGCGGGGGGGGAAACAATGAGCAGTTCTTC. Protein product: CASSQDRGSGGGNNEQFF.

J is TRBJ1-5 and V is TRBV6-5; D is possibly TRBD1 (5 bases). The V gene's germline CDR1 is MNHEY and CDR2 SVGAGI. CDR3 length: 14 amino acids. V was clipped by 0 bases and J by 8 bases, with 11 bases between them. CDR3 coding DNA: TGTGCCAGCAGTTACTCAAGGGGTGAGGAGCCCCAGCATTTT. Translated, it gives CASSYSRGEEPQHF.

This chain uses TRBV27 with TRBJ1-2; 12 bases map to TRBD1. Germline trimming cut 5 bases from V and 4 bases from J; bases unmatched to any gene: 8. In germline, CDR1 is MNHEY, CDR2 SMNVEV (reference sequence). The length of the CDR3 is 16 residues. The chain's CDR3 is CASSPGTGGIGYGYTF. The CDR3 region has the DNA TGTGCCAGCAGTCCCGGGACAGGGGGCATCGGCTATGGCTACACCTTC.

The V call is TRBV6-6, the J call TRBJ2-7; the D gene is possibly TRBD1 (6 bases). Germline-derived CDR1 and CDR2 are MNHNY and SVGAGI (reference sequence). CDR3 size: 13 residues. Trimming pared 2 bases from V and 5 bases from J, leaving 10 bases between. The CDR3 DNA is TGTGCCAGCAGTTACAAGGGGGAACACGAGCAGTACTTC. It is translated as CASSYKGEHEQYF.

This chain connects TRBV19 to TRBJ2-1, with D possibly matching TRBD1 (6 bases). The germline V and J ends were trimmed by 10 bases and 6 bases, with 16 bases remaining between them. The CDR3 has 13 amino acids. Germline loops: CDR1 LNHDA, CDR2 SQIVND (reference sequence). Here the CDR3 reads CATRQVDVNEQFF. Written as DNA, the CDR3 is TGTGCCACTAGACAGGTGGATGTCAATGAGCAGTTCTTC.

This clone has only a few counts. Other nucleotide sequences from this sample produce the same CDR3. CDR3 in amino acids: CASSLRGGTEAFF. For the CDR3, the DNA is TGTGCCAGCAGCTTAAGGGGGGGAACTGAAGCTTTCTTT. The rearrangement links TRBV7-2 to TRBJ1-1; tentatively, D is TRBD1 (6 bases). CDR3 length: 13 residues. CDR1 and CDR2 from the germline V gene are SGHTA and FQGNSA. V was clipped by 2 bases and J by 5 bases, with 9 bases between them. Complete variable domain (other parts from reference TRBV7-2 and TRBJ1-1): GAGVSQSPSNKVTEKGKDVELRCDPISGHTALYWYRQSLGQGLEFLIYFQGNSAPDKSGLPSDRFSAERTGGSVSTLTIQRTQQEDSAVYLCASSLRGGTEAFFGQGTRLTVV.

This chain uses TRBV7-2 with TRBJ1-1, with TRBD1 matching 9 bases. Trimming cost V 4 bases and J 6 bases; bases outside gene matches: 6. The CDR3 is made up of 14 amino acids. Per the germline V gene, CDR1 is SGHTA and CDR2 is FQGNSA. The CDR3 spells CASSYFNRGPEAFF. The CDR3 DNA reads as TGTGCCAGCAGCTATTTTAACAGGGGGCCTGAAGCTTTCTTT.

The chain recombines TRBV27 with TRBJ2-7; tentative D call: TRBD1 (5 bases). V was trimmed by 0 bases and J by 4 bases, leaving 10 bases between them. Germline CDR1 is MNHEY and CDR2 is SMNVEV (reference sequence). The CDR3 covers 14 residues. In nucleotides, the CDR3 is TGTGCCAGCAGTTTATCCTGGGGCACTTACGAGCAGTACTTC. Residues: CASSLSWGTYEQYF.

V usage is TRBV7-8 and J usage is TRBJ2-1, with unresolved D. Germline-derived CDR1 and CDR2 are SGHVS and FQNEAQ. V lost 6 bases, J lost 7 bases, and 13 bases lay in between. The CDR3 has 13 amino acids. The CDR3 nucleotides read TGTGCCAGCAGGGCCAACGTCCTGAATGAGCAGTTCTTC. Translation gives CASRANVLNEQFF.

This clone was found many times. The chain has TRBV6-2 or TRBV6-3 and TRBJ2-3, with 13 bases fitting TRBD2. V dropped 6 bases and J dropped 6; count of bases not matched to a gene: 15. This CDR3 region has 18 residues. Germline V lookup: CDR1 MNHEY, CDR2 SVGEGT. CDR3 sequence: CASSYIPGLAGMEDTQYF. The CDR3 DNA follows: TGTGCCAGCAGCTATATCCCGGGACTAGCGGGGATGGAGGATACGCAGTATTTT.